One sample yielded the 11 T cell receptor beta chains listed below, sequenced in a study of shared T cell receptors in the human thymus. Measured with immunoSEQ multiplex PCR; TCRdb has only the in-frame clones, and not every one. The sample holds about 660,000 clones; more than 75% are singletons and the top ten take approximately 0.01%. In addition, the sample was reused for a study of human thymus T cells.

Source material: thymocytes. These receptors originate from a boy in the first two years of life with a congenital heart defect.

This chain connects TRBV27 to TRBJ2-7; 8 nucleotides match TRBD2. Germline V lookup: CDR1 MNHEY, CDR2 SMNVEV (reference sequence). The CDR3 has 18 residues. The V gene end was trimmed by 4 bases and the J gene end by 2 bases; junction bases not matched to a gene: 16. CDR3 region: CASSSHGGGEAGPYEQYF. The CDR3 bases are TGTGCCAGCAGTTCCCACGGGGGGGGTGAGGCGGGTCCCTACGAGCAGTACTTC.

The chain couples TRBV29-1 to TRBJ2-2; 14 positions match TRBD2. J gave up 6 bases and V 4 bases, and 13 bases lay outside the gene matches. Per germline, CDR1 SQVTM and CDR2 ANQGSEA. The CDR3 extends over 18 amino acids. In DNA form, the CDR3 reads TGCAGCGTTGGGGACACCGGGACTAGCGGGAGTGACGCCGGGGAGCTGTTTTTT. As protein: CSVGDTGTSGSDAGELFF.

V gene TRBV7-3 combines with J gene TRBJ2-7, with TRBD1 identical over 10 bases. Germline V gene sequence: CDR1 SGHTA, CDR2 FQGTGA. Trimming removed 0 bases from V and 4 bases from J; junction bases left unmatched: 12. The CDR3 is 18 amino acids. The CDR3 sequence: CASSLTAAGQGRPYEQYF. CDR3 bases: TGTGCCAGCAGCTTAACCGCTGCGGGACAGGGGAGGCCGTACGAGCAGTACTTC.

The chain recombines TRBV10-1 with TRBJ2-3; TRBD2 agrees at 10 bases. J lost 0 bases, V lost 3 bases, and 6 bases had no gene match. CDR1 WNHNN and CDR2 SYGVQD come from the germline V gene (reference sequence). The CDR3 loop spans 17 amino acids. CDR3 protein: CASSELAGFTSTDTQYF. For the CDR3, the DNA is TGCGCCAGCAGTGAACTAGCGGGATTTACTAGCACAGATACGCAGTATTTT.

V gene TRBV2 combines with J gene TRBJ2-7; 8 bases align to TRBD1. After removal of 7 bases from V and 2 bases from J, the junction contained 10 bases not matched to a gene. The CDR3 loop spans 15 amino acids. The V gene's germline CDR1 is SNHLY and CDR2 FYNNEI. CDR3: CASTGRGLGAYEQYF. DNA for the CDR3: TGTGCCAGCACGGGCAGGGGGCTGGGAGCCTACGAGCAGTACTTC.

V gene TRBV19 combines with J gene TRBJ2-7; 8 bases map to TRBD1. The CDR3 is 14 amino acids. The trim removed 1 base at V and 2 bases at J, leaving 1 base unmatched. CDR1 LNHDA and CDR2 SQIVND come from the germline V gene (reference sequence). CDR3 DNA sequence: TGTGCCAGTAGTATAGGGGGACAGGCCTACGAGCAGTACTTC. Protein product: CASSIGGQAYEQYF.

The chain employs TRBV28 and TRBJ1-5; 8 bases fit TRBD1. V trimming: 6 bases; J trimming: 1 base; junction bases outside the gene matches: 5. Germline loops: CDR1 MDHEN, CDR2 SYDVKM. This CDR3 is 15 amino acids long. CDR3 in amino acids: CASSRDRGSNQPQHF. CDR3 nucleotides: TGTGCCAGCAGCCGCGACAGGGGAAGCAATCAGCCCCAGCATTTT.

V gene TRBV19 combines with J gene TRBJ2-3, with 8 bases lining up with TRBD2. The length of the CDR3 is 16 residues. Germline lookup yields CDR1 LNHDA and CDR2 SQIVND (reference sequence). The trim removed 1 base at V and 0 bases at J, leaving 3 bases unmatched. CDR3 DNA: TGTGCCAGTAGTATAGTGGGCGGGAGGAGCACAGATACGCAGTATTTT. This codes for CASSIVGGRSTDTQYF.

This chain uses TRBV5-1 with TRBJ2-7; 10 positions agree with TRBD1. V lost 3 bases and J lost 6; bases outside the gene matches: 9. From germline, CDR1 is SGHRS and CDR2 YFSETQ. The CDR3 sequence is 15 residues long. CDR3 region: CASSSSDRGRAEQYF. The CDR3 DNA sequence: TGCGCCAGCAGCTCTTCAGACAGGGGGCGGGCCGAGCAGTACTTC.

The rearrangement joins TRBV19 to TRBJ2-2; possibly TRBD2 for D (5 bases). This CDR3 is built from 16 residues. Trimming cost V 7 bases and J 3 bases, with 18 bases left between them. In germline, CDR1 is LNHDA, CDR2 SQIVND (reference sequence). The CDR3, as DNA: TGTGCCAGTACGCCCGTATCTCACGGGGACACCGGGGAGCTGTTTTTT. Translating it yields CASTPVSHGDTGELFF.

V and J are TRBV19 and TRBJ1-1; weak D call: TRBD1 (6 bases). Germline V lookup: CDR1 LNHDA, CDR2 SQIVND (reference sequence). The length of the CDR3 is 17 residues. V was shortened by 6 bases and J by 2 bases, with 22 bases between the two germline ends. The CDR3 is CASSPKGRGQTNTEAFF. Written as DNA, the CDR3 is TGTGCCAGTAGCCCCAAAGGGAGAGGACAGACTAACACTGAAGCTTTCTTT.